The clone carrying this T cell receptor (beta chain) has just a few counts. The antigen is undetermined. Trimming cost V 6 bases and J 8 bases, with 17 bases left between them. Germline values: CDR1 DFQATT, CDR2 SNEGSKA (reference sequence). The CDR3 covers 13 residues. The data belong to a study of blood T cells in healthy people across ages. Study conclusions and caveats: More naive CD4+ cells and higher diversity were found in long-lived than in aged donors.

A sample-barcoded 5' primer and a J-beta primer mix were used in a second PCR of roughly 6 to 11 cycles. Every cDNA was tagged by a template-switch adaptor with 12 random nucleotides. TCRdb independently ran MiXCR on the 5' RACE reads; one entry per CDR3 protein. The sample includes under 950,000 distinct CDR3 sequences, roughly 20% seen only once; the top ten take 20% to 25%. Whenever a sample was processed, at least 6.5 million PBMCs were isolated. The J gene is TRBJ2-4, the V gene TRBV20-1, with D possibly matching TRBD2 (6 bases). The receptor's source is a man aged 65 to 79 in good health. The material sequenced was blood. The chain's CDR3 is CSAKGRRADIQYF. The CDR3, as DNA: TGCAGTGCCAAGGGTAGGAGGGCGGACATTCAGTACTTC.